This T cell receptor beta chain was sequenced for a study of shared clonotypes between healthy human individuals. Findings and limits, study-wide: The expectation was that sequencing depth would affect clonotype sharing among donors.

The assay was run at deep level. Authors' processing steps: Junction-only sequences without quality scores came from ImmunoSEQ, so filtering differed. Method: immunoSEQ multiplex PCR; TCRdb's copy keeps in-frame clones and lacks some. V, J and clone size reflect that table, while D and trimming were determined from the DNA. The sample yields around 2.1 million clones, 90% to 97% seen once. Germline-derived CDR1 and CDR2 are LNHNV and YYDKDF (reference sequence). CDR3 size: 17 residues. Trimming left V 3 bases short and J 0 bases short, with 15 bases between. As concerns this clone: Its matching antigen is unknown.

This receptor was taken from a young man in good health. Sequences were obtained from naive CD4+ T cells sorted from blood. This sample's subset: CD45RA+ positively selected. J is TRBJ1-3 and V is TRBV15, with D tentatively TRBD1 (6 bases). The CDR3 loop is CATSSLSGVSSGNTIYF. CDR3 in DNA: TGTGCCACCAGCAGTCTTTCAGGGGTTAGCTCTGGAAACACCATATATTTT.